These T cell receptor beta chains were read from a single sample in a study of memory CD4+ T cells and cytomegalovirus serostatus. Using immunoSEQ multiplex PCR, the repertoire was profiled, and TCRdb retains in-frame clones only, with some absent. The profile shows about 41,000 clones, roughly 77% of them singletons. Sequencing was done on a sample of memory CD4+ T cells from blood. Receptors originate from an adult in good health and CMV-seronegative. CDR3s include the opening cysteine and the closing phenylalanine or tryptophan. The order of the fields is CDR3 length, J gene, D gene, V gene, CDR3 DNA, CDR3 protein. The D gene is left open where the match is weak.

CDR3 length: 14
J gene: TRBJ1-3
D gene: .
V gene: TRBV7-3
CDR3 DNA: TGTGCCAGCAGCTTAACCCGCTCTGGAAACACCATATATTTT
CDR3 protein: CASSLTRSGNTIYF

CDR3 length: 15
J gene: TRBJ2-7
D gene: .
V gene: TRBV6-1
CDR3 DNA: TGTGCCATCAGCCGGCGCGGGGAGGGGGTCCACGAGCAGTACTTC
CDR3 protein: CAISRRGEGVHEQYF

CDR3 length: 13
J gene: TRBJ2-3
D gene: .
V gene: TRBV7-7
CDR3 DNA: TGTGCCAGCAGCTTAGTTCTGTCAGATACGCAGTATTTT
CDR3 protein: CASSLVLSDTQYF

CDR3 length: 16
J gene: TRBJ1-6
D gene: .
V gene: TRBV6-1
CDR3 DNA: TGTGCCAGCAGTGAAGCGGCGGGGCAATCCAGCTCACCCCTCCACTTT
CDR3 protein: CASSEAAGQSSSPLHF

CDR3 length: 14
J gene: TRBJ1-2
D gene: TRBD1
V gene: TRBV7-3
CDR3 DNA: TGTGCCAGCAGCCTGGGGACAGGGAACTATGGCTACACCTTC
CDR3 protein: CASSLGTGNYGYTF

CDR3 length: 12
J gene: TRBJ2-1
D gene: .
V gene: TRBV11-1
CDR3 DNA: TGTGCCAGCAGCCCCCCGGTGGGCGGGCAGTTCTTC
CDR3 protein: CASSPPVGGQFF

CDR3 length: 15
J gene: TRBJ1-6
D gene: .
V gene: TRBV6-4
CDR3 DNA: TGTGCCAGCAGTGGTGGCAGGGATATCGGTTCACCCCTCCACTTT
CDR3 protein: CASSGGRDIGSPLHF

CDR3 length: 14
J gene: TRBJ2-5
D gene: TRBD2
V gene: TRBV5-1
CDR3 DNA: TGCGCCAGCAGCCCGGGACTAGCGGAAGAGACCCAGTACTTC
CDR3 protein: CASSPGLAEETQYF

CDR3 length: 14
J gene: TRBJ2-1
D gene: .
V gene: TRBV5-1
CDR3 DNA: TGCGCCAGCAGTTCAGGATCAGGATACAATGAGCAGTTCTTC
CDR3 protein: CASSSGSGYNEQFF

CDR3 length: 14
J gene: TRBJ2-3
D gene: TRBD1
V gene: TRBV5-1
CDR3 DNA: TGCGCCAGCAGTGAACAGGGGGCGAGAGATACGCAGTATTTT
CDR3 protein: CASSEQGARDTQYF

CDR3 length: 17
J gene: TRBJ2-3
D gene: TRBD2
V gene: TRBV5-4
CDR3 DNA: TGTGCCAGCAGACAGGGGACTAGCAGGCCTAGCACAGATACGCAGTATTTT
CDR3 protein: CASRQGTSRPSTDTQYF

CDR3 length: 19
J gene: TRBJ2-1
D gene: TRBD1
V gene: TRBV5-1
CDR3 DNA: TGCGCCAGCAGCTCGGACAGGGGGCGTTCCCTACAGCCCCATCATGAGCAGTTCTTC
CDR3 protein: CASSSDRGRSLQPHHEQFF

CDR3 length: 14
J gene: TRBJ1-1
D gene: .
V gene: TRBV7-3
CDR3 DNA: TGTGCCAGCAGCTTAAAGGGGAAGAACACTGAAGCTTTCTTT
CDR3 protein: CASSLKGKNTEAFF

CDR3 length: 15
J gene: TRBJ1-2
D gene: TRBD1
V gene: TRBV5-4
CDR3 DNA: TGTGCCAGCAGCCTGGGACAGGGGGCGAGCTATGGCTACACCTTC
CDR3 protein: CASSLGQGASYGYTF

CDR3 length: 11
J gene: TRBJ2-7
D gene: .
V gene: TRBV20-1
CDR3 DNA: TGCAGTGCTATTGGACGGTACGAGCAGTACTTC
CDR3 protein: CSAIGRYEQYF

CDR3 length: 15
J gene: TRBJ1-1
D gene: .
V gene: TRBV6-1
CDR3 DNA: TGTGCCAGCAGTGAAGCAAAGGGGAGGATCACTGAAGCTTTCTTT
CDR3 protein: CASSEAKGRITEAFF